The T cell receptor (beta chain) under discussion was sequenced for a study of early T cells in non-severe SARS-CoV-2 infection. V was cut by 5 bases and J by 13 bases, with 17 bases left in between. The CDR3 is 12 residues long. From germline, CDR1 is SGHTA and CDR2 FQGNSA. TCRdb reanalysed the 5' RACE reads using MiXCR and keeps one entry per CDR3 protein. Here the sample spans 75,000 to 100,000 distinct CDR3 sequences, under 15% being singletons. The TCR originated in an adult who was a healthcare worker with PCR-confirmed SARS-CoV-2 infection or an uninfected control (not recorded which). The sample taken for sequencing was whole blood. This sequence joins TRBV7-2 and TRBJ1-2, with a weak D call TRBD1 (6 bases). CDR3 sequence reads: CASSPWTAAATF. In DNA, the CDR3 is TGTGCCAGCAGCCCCTGGACAGCCGCGGCCACCTTC.